The 32 T cell receptor beta chains below come from one sample, sequenced in a study of CD8 T cells in ankylosing spondylitis. Using its own MiXCR run on the 5' RACE reads, TCRdb lists one record per CDR3 protein. The sample consists of roughly 240,000 distinct CDR3 sequences, roughly a third of them appearing once. Sequencing was done on a sample of blood, either unsorted or a sorted T cell fraction (not recorded which). These receptors were collected from a male donor with ankylosing spondylitis or in good health (not recorded which).

This clonotype was recorded a few times. The CDR3 nucleotides read TGTGCCAGCAGTCCGGGTGTGGGTGCCCCGAATTCACCCCTCCACTTT. The encoded protein is CASSPGVGAPNSPLHF. The gene calls are TRBV6-4 and TRBJ1-6; D gene uncertain. The germline CDR1 and CDR2 sequences are MRHNA and SNTAGT. This CDR3 has 16 residues. Trimming shortened V by 5 bases and J by 7 bases, and 18 bases separated the two germline ends.

This clonotype was counted between two and nine times. V gene TRBV28 combines with J gene TRBJ2-7; 7 bases map to TRBD1. Trimming at V came to 3 bases and at J to 6 bases, leaving 8 bases not matched to a gene. The CDR3 has 14 amino acids. Per the germline V gene, CDR1 is MDHEN and CDR2 is SYDVKM. The CDR3 here is CASSFGRGFGEQYF. The CDR3 DNA reads TGTGCCAGCAGTTTCGGCAGGGGGTTCGGCGAGCAGTACTTC.

The chain carries TRBV7-2 and TRBJ2-3, with TRBD1 matching 7 bases. V dropped 1 base and J dropped 9; count of bases not matched to a gene: 4. The CDR3 totals 13 residues. Germline CDR1 SGHTA, CDR2 FQGNSA. CDR3: CASSLGGGTTQYF. In DNA form, the CDR3 reads TGTGCCAGCAGCTTAGGAGGGGGCACAACGCAGTATTTT.

The chain has TRBV7-2 and TRBJ1-1; maybe TRBD1 (5 bases). The CDR3 loop spans 13 amino acids. The V end lost 5 bases, the J end lost 2 bases, and 9 bases lay between the germline ends. Germline CDR1 and CDR2: SGHTA and FQGNSA. CDR3 coding DNA: TGTGCCAGCAGCCGACAGAGCAACACTGAAGCTTTCTTT. It encodes CASSRQSNTEAFF.

V and J are TRBV12-3 or TRBV12-4 and TRBJ2-7; maybe TRBD2 (5 bases). The CDR3 is made up of 12 amino acids. V lost 5 bases to trimming and J lost 3 bases, with 8 bases between them. CDR3 residues: CASSPRVYEQYF. The CDR3 DNA reads TGTGCCAGCAGTCCGAGGGTCTACGAGCAGTACTTC.

J is TRBJ2-5 and V is TRBV24-1; D might be TRBD1 (5 bases). Per germline, CDR1 KGHDR and CDR2 SFDVKD. CDR3 length equals 16 residues. The V and J ends lost 3 bases and 1 base respectively, with 14 bases between them. The CDR3 nucleotides read TGTGCCACCAGTGATCCCCAAGGGCAGGGCCAAGAGACCCAGTACTTC. Its protein is CATSDPQGQGQETQYF.

This clonotype showed up just a few times. CDR3 bases: TGTGCCAGCATGAGCGTAATTCGCACCGGGGAGCTGTTTTTT. It specifies CASMSVIRTGELFF. The V and J genes are TRBV12-3 or TRBV12-4 and TRBJ2-2; D not resolved. V lost 7 bases, J lost 4 bases, and 13 bases lay in between. This CDR3 comprises 14 residues.

On this clonotype: A read error may account for a junction end that differs from germline. V usage is TRBV6-1 and J usage is TRBJ2-7; D perhaps matches TRBD2 (5 bases). The germline V gene has CDR1 MNHNS and CDR2 SASEGT. The CDR3 loop spans 12 amino acids. The CDR3 nucleotides read TGTGCCAGCAGTGAATTCGACTACCAGCAGTACTTC. It codes for CASSEFDYQQYF.

This clonotype was counted a few times. CDR3 sequence (DNA): TGTGCCATCAGTGATCCAGGGGGGACCCAAGAGACCCAGTACTTC. Translation gives CAISDPGGTQETQYF. The chain combines TRBV10-3 with TRBJ2-5, with D perhaps TRBD1 (7 bases). This CDR3 region has 15 residues. V was clipped by 3 bases and J by 1 base, with 12 bases between them. CDR1 and CDR2 from the germline V gene are ENHRY and SYGVKD.

The CDR3 region is CASSFTTGQGGHEQYF. DNA for the CDR3: TGTGCCAGCAGTTTTACTACGGGACAGGGAGGCCACGAGCAGTACTTC. V and J are TRBV28 and TRBJ2-7, with 9 bases lining up with TRBD1. This CDR3 comprises 16 residues. From germline, CDR1 is MDHEN and CDR2 SYDVKM. Unmatched junction bases numbered 11, after V lost 3 bases and J lost 5 bases.

This sequence joins TRBV5-1 and TRBJ2-1; D remains ambiguous. Germline V gene data show CDR1 as SGHRS and CDR2 as YFSETQ. The CDR3 has 12 residues. V dropped 3 bases and J dropped 8 bases, with 9 bases sitting between them. In DNA, the CDR3 is TGCGCCAGCAGCTCAAGGTTCGATGAGCAGTTCTTC. Its protein product is CASSSRFDEQFF.

The chain combines TRBV10-2 with TRBJ1-5, with 7 bases identical to TRBD1. Germline V gene lookup returns CDR1 WSHSY and CDR2 SAAADI. The J segment lost 3 bases and the V segment lost 6 bases, leaving 8 bases of the junction unmatched. The CDR3 has 15 residues. The CDR3 loop reads CASSGGGQYNQPQHF. The CDR3 coding sequence is TGCGCCAGCAGCGGCGGGGGACAGTACAATCAGCCCCAGCATTTT.

This clonotype was detected ten times or more. V gene TRBV20-1 combines with J gene TRBJ2-3; no definite D call. The V gene's germline CDR1 is DFQATT and CDR2 SNEGSKA (reference sequence). V lost 0 bases and J 2 bases, leaving 18 bases between the germline ends. The CDR3 spans 17 residues. The CDR3 sequence is CSARDRASPYTTDTQYF. Written as DNA, the CDR3 is TGCAGTGCTAGAGATCGGGCGTCGCCTTATACCACAGATACGCAGTATTTT.

The chain recombines TRBV15 with TRBJ2-2; D is possibly TRBD1 (6 bases). Germline assignment: CDR1 LNHNV and CDR2 YYDKDF (reference sequence). The V end lost 4 bases, the J end lost 11 bases, and 11 bases lay between the germline ends. This CDR3 region has 12 residues. In DNA, the CDR3 is TGTGCCACCAGCACCGCAGGGGTAGAGCTGTTTTTT. Its protein product is CATSTAGVELFF.

This clonotype showed up just a few times. This chain connects TRBV12-3 or TRBV12-4 to TRBJ2-5; unclear D gene. The V and J ends lost 4 bases and 5 bases respectively, with 14 bases between them. The CDR3 consists of 14 residues. CDR3 sequence reads: CASSSPLTAETQYF. CDR3 bases: TGTGCCAGCAGTTCCCCTCTCACTGCGGAGACCCAGTACTTC.

This sequence joins TRBV6-5 and TRBJ1-2; TRBD1 might be the D (6 bases). Germline V gene data show CDR1 as MNHEY and CDR2 as SVGAGI. This CDR3 spans 16 amino acids. V dropped 3 bases and J dropped 4 bases, with 18 bases sitting between them. As DNA, the CDR3 is TGTGCCAGCAGTTATTCCGGGACACTTTACACCTATGGCTACACCTTC. Its translation is CASSYSGTLYTYGYTF.

The CDR3 DNA sequence: TGTGCCAGCAGTGCGGACAGGGGTTTTTCCGGGGAGCTGTTTTTT. This encodes CASSADRGFSGELFF. This sequence joins TRBV12-3 or TRBV12-4 and TRBJ2-2; 9 positions match TRBD1. V was pared by 5 bases and J by 6 bases, with 7 bases of the junction left unmatched. This CDR3 has 15 amino acids.

This clonotype was counted a single time. The V and J genes are TRBV5-1 and TRBJ2-7; tentatively, D is TRBD1 or TRBD2 (5 bases each). CDR3 length: 12 amino acids. Germline CDR1 SGHRS, CDR2 YFSETQ. Trimming took off 2 bases at V and 5 bases at J, with 8 bases between the two ends. This chain's CDR3 is CASSFGDDEQYF. In nucleotides, the CDR3 is TGCGCCAGCAGCTTCGGGGACGACGAGCAGTACTTC. Using reference TRBV5-1 and TRBJ2-7 for the parts outside the CDR3, the full variable domain is KAGVTQTPRYLIKTRGQQVTLSCSPISGHRSVSWYQQTPGQGLQFLFEYFSETQRNKGNFPGRFSGRQFSNSRSEMNVSTLELGDSALYLCASSFGDDEQYFGPGTRLTVT.

The chain has TRBV20-1 and TRBJ1-1, with 9 bases that match TRBD1. Germline lookup yields CDR1 DFQATT and CDR2 SNEGSKA (reference sequence). J lost 6 bases, V lost 6 bases, and 11 bases had no gene match. The CDR3 spans 14 residues. CDR3 DNA sequence: TGCAGTGCCCCGGGACAGGGTGGGAGAGCTGAAGCTTTCTTT. Translated, it gives CSAPGQGGRAEAFF.

J is TRBJ1-2 and V is TRBV12-3 or TRBV12-4; TRBD1 is a possible D gene (5 bases). The V end was cut by 5 bases, the J end by 1 base, with 14 bases between. The CDR3 contains 15 residues. The DNA for the CDR3 is TGTGCCAGCAGTCAGTTCCGGCAGGGTAACTATGGCTACACCTTC. Encoded protein: CASSQFRQGNYGYTF.

This clonotype has only a few counts. This chain uses TRBV20-1 with TRBJ2-7; D possibly corresponds to TRBD2 (5 bases). The CDR3 totals 13 residues. Per the germline V gene, CDR1 is DFQATT and CDR2 is SNEGSKA (reference sequence). Deletions cut 3 bases from V and 7 bases from J, with 16 bases between. Here the CDR3 reads CSASEVGGWEQYF. The CDR3 DNA sequence: TGCAGTGCTAGTGAAGTCGGCGGGTGGGAGCAGTACTTC.

The V gene is TRBV24-1, the J gene TRBJ2-1; no clear D. The CDR3 contains 15 residues. CDR1 and CDR2 (germline): KGHDR, SFDVKD. Between the trimmed V and J ends, which lost 5 bases and 1 base, there was a span of 11 bases. The CDR3 protein is CATSGGEMSYNEQFF. In DNA form, the CDR3 reads TGTGCCACCAGTGGCGGTGAAATGTCCTACAATGAGCAGTTCTTC.

The chain has TRBV10-1 and TRBJ1-1, with D possibly TRBD1 on 6 matching bases. With 0 bases removed from V and 2 bases from J, the gap between germline ends came to 10 bases. The CDR3 covers 15 residues. Germline V lookup: CDR1 WNHNN, CDR2 SYGVQD (reference sequence). CDR3 sequence reads: CASSESDRINTEAFF. Written as DNA, the CDR3 is TGCGCCAGCAGTGAGTCCGACAGGATTAACACTGAAGCTTTCTTT.

The sample holds a few counts of this clonotype. The junction does not match germline at one end; this may be a read error. The J gene is TRBJ1-1, the V gene TRBV10-3; D is undetermined. Germline V lookup: CDR1 ENHRY, CDR2 SYGVKD. This CDR3 comprises 13 residues. CDR3 nucleotides: TGTGCCATCAGTGAGAATCTAAGAATAGGTGTTCTCTTT. It specifies CAISENLRIGVLF.

This clonotype has a handful of counts. The chain joins TRBV5-5 to TRBJ1-6; no clear D. The CDR3 runs to 13 residues. In germline, CDR1 is SGHKS, CDR2 YYEKEE (reference sequence). The ends were cut back, 0 bases at V and 8 bases at J, with 6 bases in the middle. The CDR3 sequence is CASSLGTDSPLHF. The CDR3 DNA is TGTGCCAGCAGCTTGGGGACCGATTCACCCCTCCACTTT.

The chain employs TRBV20-1 and TRBJ2-1; the match to TRBD2 covers 11 bases. The V and J ends lost 3 bases and 0 bases, in that order; junction bases with no gene match: 7. The germline gives CDR1 DFQATT, CDR2 SNEGSKA (reference sequence). There are 17 residues in the CDR3. CDR3 region: CSARASSGGSSYNEQFF. CDR3 sequence (DNA): TGCAGTGCTAGGGCATCTAGCGGGGGGTCCTCCTACAATGAGCAGTTCTTC.

The V call is TRBV7-9, the J call TRBJ2-3; D may be TRBD1 (6 bases). The length of the CDR3 is 16 residues. V was clipped by 5 bases and J by 1 base, with 16 bases between them. The germline CDR1 and CDR2 sequences are SEHNR and FQNEAQ (reference sequence). The CDR3 reads CASSPYGKGGTDTQYF. CDR3 coding DNA: TGTGCCAGCAGCCCGTATGGGAAGGGGGGCACAGATACGCAGTATTTT.

This clonotype appeared a single time. The rearrangement uses TRBV20-1 and TRBJ1-6; D uncertain. Per germline, CDR1 DFQATT and CDR2 SNEGSKA (reference sequence). Between the trimmed V and J ends, which lost 1 base and 7 bases, there was a span of 8 bases. The CDR3 covers 13 residues. DNA of the CDR3: TGCAGTGCTAGAGTGGCAGGAAATTCACCCCTCCACTTT. As protein: CSARVAGNSPLHF.

V and J are TRBV5-5 and TRBJ2-5; TRBD2 agrees at 9 bases. Trimming at V came to 0 bases and at J to 10 bases, leaving 7 bases not matched to a gene. CDR1 is SGHKS and CDR2 is YYEKEE in the germline V gene (reference sequence). The CDR3 sequence is 14 residues long. Written as DNA, the CDR3 is TGTGCCAGCAGCTTGGCCTTTAGCGGGGGAGTCCAGTACTTC. Translating it yields CASSLAFSGGVQYF.

The chain joins TRBV6-1 to TRBJ1-1; maybe TRBD1 (6 bases). The CDR3 sequence is 12 residues long. CDR1 and CDR2 from the germline V gene are MNHNS and SASEGT. V lost 11 bases, J lost 3 bases, and 13 bases lay in between. As DNA, the CDR3 is TGTGCCGGAGAGGACAGCCACACTGAAGCTTTCTTT. Translated, it gives CAGEDSHTEAFF.

The V call is TRBV27, the J call TRBJ2-7; 7 bases match TRBD2. Losses at the gene ends were 4 bases for V and 0 bases for J; bases not matched to a gene: 12. The CDR3 covers 17 residues. CDR1 and CDR2 from the germline V gene are MNHEY and SMNVEV (reference sequence). CDR3 protein: CASSSSLGGLSSYEQYF. CDR3 in DNA: TGTGCCAGCAGTTCCTCCCTGGGGGGGTTGAGCTCCTACGAGCAGTACTTC.

V and J are TRBV20-1 and TRBJ2-3; D unclear. The CDR3 is 16 amino acids. The V and J ends lost 6 bases and 1 base respectively, with 20 bases between them. Germline assignment: CDR1 DFQATT and CDR2 SNEGSKA (reference sequence). CDR3 amino acids: CSAPLGGRLGTDTQYF. CDR3 nucleotide sequence: TGCAGTGCCCCATTGGGCGGAAGGTTGGGCACAGATACGCAGTATTTT.